The present TCR beta chain was sequenced within a study of blood T cells in healthy people across ages. Findings and caveats of the study: Since the PBMCs were unsorted, naive and antigen-experienced cells could not be conclusively compared.

The use of a sample-barcoded 5' primer and a J-beta primer mix characterized a second PCR of 7 to 11 cycles. TCRdb re-derived calls from the 5' RACE reads in MiXCR, one entry per CDR3 protein. Among about a million distinct CDR3 sequences listed, roughly half were seen once. Healthy Caucasians from Russia aged about 6 to 95 served as donors. On this clonotype itself: The antigen is not known. Germline is not matched at one junction end, which may reflect a read error.

CDR3 length: 15 residues. Looked up from germline, CDR1 is SGHRS and CDR2 is YFSETQ. This clonotype was sampled from a woman in her sixties in good health. The sequencing sample was made of blood. The V and J genes are TRBV5-1 and TRBJ2-6; tentatively, D is TRBD1 (5 bases). In DNA, the CDR3 is TGCGCCAGCAGCTATAGTTCAATTGGGGCCAACGTCCCGACTTTC. This sequence encodes CASSYSSIGANVPTF.